The 4 T cell receptor beta chains below all came from one sample that was sequenced in a study of a mutant IDH1 vaccine in newly diagnosed glioma (dated by TCRdb to the early 2020s). The intended sense of this specimen's time point label: week 5, during vaccination. Each vaccine dose was 300 ug of a 20-mer mutant IDH1 peptide in Montanide, given subcutaneously with topical imiquimod. These TCRs' antigens remain unknown. Libraries were built with the immunoSEQ multiplex PCR assay. The immuneACCESS repertoire file appears here via TCRdb, limited to in-frame rearrangements. These files lack a portion of the clones; in checked studies, under half of the deficit traces to unresolved V genes, and the cause of the others is not known. For this sample the table gives about 58,000 clones, of which under 90% were detected only once. Together, the top ten hold 7.4% of the sample. The starting material was PBMCs, obtained from a glioma patient whose treatment included an IDH1 peptide vaccine. The receptors were gathered from a woman aged 45-59 years with glioma.

The CDR3 loop is CSVGFGQGINGYTF. The CDR3 nucleotides read TGCAGCGTGGGGTTTGGACAGGGGATTAATGGCTACACCTTC. The chain combines TRBV29-1 with TRBJ1-2; 9 nucleotides line up with TRBD1. Germline values: CDR1 SQVTM, CDR2 ANQGSEA. This CDR3 comprises 14 residues. V trimming: 6 bases; J trimming: 6 bases; junction bases outside the gene matches: 11.

The V and J genes are TRBV5-1 and TRBJ1-2; D gene uncertain. The CDR3 is 13 amino acids. Trimming cost V 7 bases and J 8 bases, with 18 bases left between them. Germline CDR1 SGHRS, CDR2 YFSETQ. The CDR3 region is CASARYTAEGYTF. The CDR3 DNA sequence: TGCGCCAGCGCCCGATACACCGCTGAAGGCTACACCTTC.

The chain recombines TRBV4-3 with TRBJ2-7; TRBD2 is a possible D gene (5 bases). The length of the CDR3 is 14 residues. V gave up 2 bases and J gave up 2 bases, with 10 bases separating them. Germline CDR1 is LGHNA and CDR2 is YSLEER. Here the CDR3 reads CASSQMLGAYEQYF. CDR3 nucleotide sequence: TGCGCCAGCAGCCAAATGTTGGGAGCCTACGAGCAGTACTTC.

The chain is built from TRBV5-1 and TRBJ2-7; D might be TRBD2 (6 bases). The germline V gene encodes CDR1 SGHRS and CDR2 YFSETQ. Trimming cost V 0 bases and J 0 bases, with 13 bases left between them. This CDR3 has 16 amino acids. The DNA for the CDR3 is TGCGCCAGCAGCTTGGGTGGGGGACTCAGCTCCTACGAGCAGTACTTC. Its translation is CASSLGGGLSSYEQYF. Based on the CDR3 plus reference TRBV5-1 and TRBJ2-7, the full variable domain is KAGVTQTPRYLIKTRGQQVTLSCSPISGHRSVSWYQQTPGQGLQFLFEYFSETQRNKGNFPGRFSGRQFSNSRSEMNVSTLELGDSALYLCASSLGGGLSSYEQYFGPGTRLTVT.